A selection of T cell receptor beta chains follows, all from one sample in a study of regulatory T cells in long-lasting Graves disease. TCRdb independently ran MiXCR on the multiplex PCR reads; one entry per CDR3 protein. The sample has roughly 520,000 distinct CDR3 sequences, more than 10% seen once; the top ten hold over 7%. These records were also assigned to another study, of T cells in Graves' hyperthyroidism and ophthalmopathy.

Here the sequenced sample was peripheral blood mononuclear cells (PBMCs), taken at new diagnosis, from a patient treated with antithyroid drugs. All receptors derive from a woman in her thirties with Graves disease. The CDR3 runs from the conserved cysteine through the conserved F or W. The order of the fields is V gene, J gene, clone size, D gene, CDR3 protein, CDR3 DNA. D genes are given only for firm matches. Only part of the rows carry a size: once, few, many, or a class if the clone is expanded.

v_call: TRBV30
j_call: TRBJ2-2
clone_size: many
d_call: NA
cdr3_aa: CACQQGLGTGELFF
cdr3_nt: TGTGCCTGTCAACAGGGACTGGGCACCGGGGAGCTGTTTTTT

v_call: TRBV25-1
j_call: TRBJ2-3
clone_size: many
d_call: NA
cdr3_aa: CASSAFSAEGTDTQYF
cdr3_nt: TGTGCCAGCAGTGCATTCTCGGCAGAGGGCACAGATACGCAGTATTTT

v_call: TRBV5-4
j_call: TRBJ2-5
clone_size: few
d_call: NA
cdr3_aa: CASSNGAGETQYF
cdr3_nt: TGTGCCAGCAGCAATGGAGCAGGAGAGACCCAGTACTTC

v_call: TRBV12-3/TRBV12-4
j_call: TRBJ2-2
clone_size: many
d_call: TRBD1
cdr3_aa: CASSPRDRGDGELFF
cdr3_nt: TGTGCCAGCAGTCCCCGGGACAGGGGCGACGGGGAGCTGTTTTTT

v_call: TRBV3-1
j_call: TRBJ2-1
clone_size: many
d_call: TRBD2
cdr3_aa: CASSPDRMTSGSSYNEQFF
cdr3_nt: TGTGCCAGCAGCCCCGACCGGATGACTAGCGGGAGCTCCTACAATGAGCAGTTCTTC

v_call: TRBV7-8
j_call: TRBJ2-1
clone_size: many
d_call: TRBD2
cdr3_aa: CASSLASIAGEDNEQFF
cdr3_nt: TGTGCCAGCAGCTTAGCCTCTATAGCGGGAGAGGACAATGAGCAGTTCTTC

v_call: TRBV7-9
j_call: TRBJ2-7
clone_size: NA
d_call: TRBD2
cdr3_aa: CASSLAGGVNYEQYF
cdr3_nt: TGTGCCAGCTCCCTAGCGGGAGGGGTAAATTACGAGCAGTACTTC

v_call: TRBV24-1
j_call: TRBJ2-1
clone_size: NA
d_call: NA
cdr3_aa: CATGRGSYNEQFF
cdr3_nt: TGTGCCACCGGCAGGGGCTCCTACAATGAGCAGTTCTTC

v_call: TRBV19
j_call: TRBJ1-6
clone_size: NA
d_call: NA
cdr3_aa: CASSPLLSAGDSPLHF
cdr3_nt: TGTGCCAGTAGTCCCCTGTTGTCAGCCGGGGATTCACCCCTCCACTTT

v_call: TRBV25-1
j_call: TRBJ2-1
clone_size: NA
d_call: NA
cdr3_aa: CASSGSLTDPLVDNEQFF
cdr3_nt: TGTGCCAGCAGTGGATCTCTGACCGACCCTCTCGTCGACAATGAGCAGTTCTTC

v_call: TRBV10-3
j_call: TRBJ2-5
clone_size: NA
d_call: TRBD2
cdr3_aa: CAISPGTSGETQYF
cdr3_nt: TGTGCCATCAGTCCCGGGACTAGTGGAGAGACCCAGTACTTC

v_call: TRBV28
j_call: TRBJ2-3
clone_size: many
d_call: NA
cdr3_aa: CASSLYGDTQYF
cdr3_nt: TGTGCCAGCAGTTTATATGGAGATACGCAGTATTTT

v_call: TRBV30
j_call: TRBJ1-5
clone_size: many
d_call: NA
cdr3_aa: CAWSVLGRNQPQHF
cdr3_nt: TGTGCCTGGAGTGTACTGGGGAGGAATCAGCCCCAGCATTTT

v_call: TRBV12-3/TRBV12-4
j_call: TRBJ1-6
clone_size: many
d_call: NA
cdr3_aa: CASSVGLFLNSPLHF
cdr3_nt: TGTGCCAGCTCGGTAGGGCTCTTTCTCAATTCACCCCTCCACTTT

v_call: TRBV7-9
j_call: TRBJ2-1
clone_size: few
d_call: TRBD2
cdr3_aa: CASSPTGLAGNNEQFF
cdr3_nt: TGTGCCAGCAGCCCAACCGGACTAGCGGGAAACAATGAGCAGTTCTTC

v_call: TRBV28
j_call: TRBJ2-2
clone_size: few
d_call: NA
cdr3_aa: CASSFWVVNTGELFF
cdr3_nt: TGTGCCAGCAGTTTTTGGGTTGTGAACACCGGGGAGCTGTTTTTT

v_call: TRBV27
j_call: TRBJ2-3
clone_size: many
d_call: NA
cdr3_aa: CASSSYPITDTQYF
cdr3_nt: TGTGCCAGCAGTTCATACCCTATCACAGATACGCAGTATTTT

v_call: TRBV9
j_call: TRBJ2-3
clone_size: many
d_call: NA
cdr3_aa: CASNSRGSTDTQYF
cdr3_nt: TGTGCCAGCAATTCGAGGGGGAGCACAGATACGCAGTATTTT

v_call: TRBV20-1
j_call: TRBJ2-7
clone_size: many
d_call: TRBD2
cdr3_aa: CSAAGGRNYEQYF
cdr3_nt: TGCAGTGCGGCGGGAGGCCGAAACTACGAGCAGTACTTC

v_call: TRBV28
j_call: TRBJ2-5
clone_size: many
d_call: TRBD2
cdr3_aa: CASSLPGTSVEETQYF
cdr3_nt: TGTGCCAGCAGTTTGCCCGGGACTAGCGTCGAAGAGACCCAGTACTTC

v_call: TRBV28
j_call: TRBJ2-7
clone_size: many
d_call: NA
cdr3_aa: CASSLRGGKGEQYF
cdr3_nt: TGTGCCAGCAGTTTACGTGGGGGCAAGGGCGAGCAGTACTTC

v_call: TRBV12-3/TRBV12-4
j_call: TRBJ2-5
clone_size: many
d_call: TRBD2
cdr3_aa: CASSVGLAEQETQYF
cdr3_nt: TGTGCCAGCAGTGTCGGACTAGCGGAGCAAGAGACCCAGTACTTC

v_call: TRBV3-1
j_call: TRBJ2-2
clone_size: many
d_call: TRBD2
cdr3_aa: CASSHLGGASSGSDTGELFF
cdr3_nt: TGTGCCAGCAGCCATCTTGGGGGCGCGTCTAGCGGGAGTGACACCGGGGAGCTGTTTTTT

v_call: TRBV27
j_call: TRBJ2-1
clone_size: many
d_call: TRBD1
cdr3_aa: CASSRHRGTYNEQFF
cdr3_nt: TGTGCCAGCAGTCGACACAGGGGAACCTACAATGAGCAGTTCTTC

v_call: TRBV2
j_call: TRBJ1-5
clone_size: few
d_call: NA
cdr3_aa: CASRVGGRGNQPQHF
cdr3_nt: TGTGCCAGCAGGGTGGGGGGTCGAGGCAATCAGCCCCAGCATTTT

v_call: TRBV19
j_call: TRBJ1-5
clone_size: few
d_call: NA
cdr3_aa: CASSIAPGQPQHF
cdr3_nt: TGTGCCAGTAGTATCGCTCCTGGGCAGCCCCAGCATTTT

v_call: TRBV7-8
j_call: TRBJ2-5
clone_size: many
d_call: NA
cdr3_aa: CASSIGTTEGKETQYF
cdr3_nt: TGTGCCAGCAGCATCGGGACAACGGAGGGAAAAGAGACCCAGTACTTC

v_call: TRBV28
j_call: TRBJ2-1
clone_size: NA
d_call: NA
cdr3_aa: CASRHLGRTVYNEQFF
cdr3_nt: TGTGCCAGCAGACATTTGGGGAGGACTGTCTACAATGAGCAGTTCTTC

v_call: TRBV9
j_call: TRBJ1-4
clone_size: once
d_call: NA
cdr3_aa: CASSVRGTNEKLFF
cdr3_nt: TGTGCCAGCAGCGTAAGGGGTACTAATGAAAAACTGTTTTTT

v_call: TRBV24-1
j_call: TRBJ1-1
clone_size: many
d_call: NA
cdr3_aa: CATSDPLQGEAFF
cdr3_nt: TGTGCCACCAGTGACCCCCTTCAGGGGGAAGCTTTCTTT

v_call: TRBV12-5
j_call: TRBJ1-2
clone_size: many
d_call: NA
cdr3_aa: CASGFSGNYGYTF
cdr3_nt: TGTGCTAGTGGTTTTAGCGGGAACTATGGCTACACCTTC

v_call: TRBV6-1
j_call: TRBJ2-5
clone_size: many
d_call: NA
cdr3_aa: CASRPGRRQETQYF
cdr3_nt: TGTGCCAGCCGGCCGGGACGTCGCCAAGAGACCCAGTACTTC

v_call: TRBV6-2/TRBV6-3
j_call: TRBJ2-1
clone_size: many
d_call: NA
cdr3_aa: CASSYRAQAGWGNEQFF
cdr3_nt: TGTGCCAGCAGTTACCGCGCCCAGGCGGGATGGGGCAATGAGCAGTTCTTC

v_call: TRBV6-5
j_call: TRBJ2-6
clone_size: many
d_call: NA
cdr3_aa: CASSYMGNRQISGANVLTF
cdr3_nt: TGTGCCAGCAGTTACATGGGTAACAGACAGATCTCTGGGGCCAACGTCCTGACTTTC

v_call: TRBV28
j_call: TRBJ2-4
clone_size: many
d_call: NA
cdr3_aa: CASSEGGLKNIQYF
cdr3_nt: TGTGCCAGCAGTGAGGGGGGGCTCAAAAACATTCAGTACTTC

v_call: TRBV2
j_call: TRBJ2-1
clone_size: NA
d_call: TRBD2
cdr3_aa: CASAPWREGRSSEQFF
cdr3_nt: TGTGCCAGCGCTCCTTGGCGGGAGGGCCGGTCGAGCGAGCAGTTCTTC

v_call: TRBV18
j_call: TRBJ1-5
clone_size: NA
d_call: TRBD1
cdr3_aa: CASSPPGYRGVQPQHF
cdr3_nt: TGTGCCAGCTCACCCCCCGGGTACAGGGGGGTACAGCCCCAGCATTTT

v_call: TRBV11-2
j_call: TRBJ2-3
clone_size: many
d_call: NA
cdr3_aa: CASSLQAYTQYF
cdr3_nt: TGTGCCAGCAGCTTACAGGCATATACGCAGTATTTT

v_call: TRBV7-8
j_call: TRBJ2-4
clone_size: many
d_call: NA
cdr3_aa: CASSYGPAGNRLAKNIQYF
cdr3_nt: TGTGCCAGCAGCTACGGGCCAGCCGGGAATCGACTAGCCAAAAACATTCAGTACTTC

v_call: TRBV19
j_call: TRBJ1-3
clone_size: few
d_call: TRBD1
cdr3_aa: CASSSGGNSGNTIYF
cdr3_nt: TGTGCCAGTAGTTCAGGGGGGAACTCTGGAAACACCATATATTTT

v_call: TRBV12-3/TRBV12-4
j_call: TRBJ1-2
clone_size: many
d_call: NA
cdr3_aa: CASSFGLANYGYTF
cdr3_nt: TGTGCCAGCAGTTTTGGCCTAGCCAACTATGGCTACACCTTC

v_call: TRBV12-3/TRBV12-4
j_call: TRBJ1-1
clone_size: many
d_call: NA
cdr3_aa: CASSSLWNTEAFF
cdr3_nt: TGTGCCAGCAGTTCTCTATGGAACACTGAAGCTTTCTTT

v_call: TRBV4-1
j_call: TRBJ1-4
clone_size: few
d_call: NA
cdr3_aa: CASSQTIYMGRNEKLFF
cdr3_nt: TGCGCCAGCAGCCAAACCATCTACATGGGTCGTAATGAAAAACTGTTTTTT

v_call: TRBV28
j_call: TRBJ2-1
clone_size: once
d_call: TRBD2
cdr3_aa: CASTPGTRRLYEQFF
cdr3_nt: TGTGCCAGCACCCCCGGGACTAGAAGACTCTATGAGCAGTTCTTC

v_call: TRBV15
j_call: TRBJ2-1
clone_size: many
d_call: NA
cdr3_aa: CATSRGLANEQFF
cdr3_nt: TGTGCCACCAGCAGGGGATTAGCCAATGAGCAGTTCTTC

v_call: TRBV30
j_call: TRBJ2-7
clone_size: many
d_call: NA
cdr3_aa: CAWSIDRLHEQYF
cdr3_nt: TGTGCCTGGAGTATCGACAGGTTGCACGAGCAGTACTTC

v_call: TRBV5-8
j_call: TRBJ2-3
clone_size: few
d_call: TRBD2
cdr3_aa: CASRQAGGGEADTQYF
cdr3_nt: TGTGCCAGCAGGCAAGCGGGAGGTGGAGAAGCAGATACGCAGTATTTT